This T cell receptor (beta chain) was profiled in a study of patients and donors after allogeneic stem cell transplantation. This CDR3 is 14 amino acids long. Germline V gene data show CDR1 as SGHRS and CDR2 as YFSETQ. The J segment lost 9 bases and the V segment lost 3 bases, leaving 6 bases of the junction unmatched. TCRdb re-derived calls from the RT-PCR reads in MiXCR, one entry per CDR3 protein. The table includes about 400,000 distinct CDR3 sequences, 16% detected once. The specimen was blood, either unsorted or a sorted T cell fraction (not recorded which). The sequence came from a human donor who was either an allogeneic HSCT recipient or a stem cell or donor lymphocyte infusion donor (not recorded which). It is not recorded whose cells these are; they may come from a transplant donor. J is TRBJ1-6 and V is TRBV5-1, with TRBD1 matching over 7 bases. CDR3 sequence (DNA): TGCGCCAGCAGCTCGGGACAGAATCCTTCACCCCTCCACTTT. It specifies CASSSGQNPSPLHF.